The 3 T cell receptor beta chains reported below all come from one sample, sequenced in a study of cytomegalovirus exposure and HLA in healthy donors. Researchers ran the PCR with 60 Vbeta and 13 Jbeta primers. Generated by immunoSEQ multiplex PCR, the TCRdb table keeps only in-frame clones and is missing some. This table holds 110,000 to 150,000 clones, 80% found once. The sample taken for sequencing was PBMCs. These receptors were collected from a man aged 30 to 39 in good health and CMV-seronegative.

The rearrangement joins TRBV29-1 to TRBJ1-3; 9 bases fit TRBD1. J lost 0 bases, V lost 6 bases, and 6 bases had no gene match. CDR1 is SQVTM and CDR2 is ANQGSEA in the germline V gene. CDR3 length: 15 residues. CDR3 in amino acids: CSVGQGQSSGNTIYF. Here the CDR3 DNA reads TGCAGCGTGGGACAGGGCCAGAGCTCTGGAAACACCATATATTTT.

This clone was observed once. J is TRBJ2-1 and V is TRBV7-3, with 7 bases matching TRBD1. With V trimmed by 5 bases and J by 0 bases, 7 bases remained unmatched. The germline V gene has CDR1 SGHTA and CDR2 FQGTGA. CDR3 length: 16 residues. CDR3 nucleotides: TGTGCCAGCAGCCCCCGACAGGGAGCCTCCTACAATGAGCAGTTCTTC. This encodes CASSPRQGASYNEQFF.

The rearrangement links TRBV5-6 to TRBJ1-5, with 10 bases that match TRBD1. CDR3 length: 16 amino acids. CDR1 and CDR2 (germline): SGHDT, YYEEEE. With V trimmed by 3 bases and J by 3 bases, 6 bases remained unmatched. The DNA for the CDR3 is TGTGCCAGCAGCTACCGGGACAGGGGCGCCAATCAGCCCCAGCATTTT. Protein: CASSYRDRGANQPQHF.